Here is one TCR beta chain with its context. No antigen is known for it. In the same sample, other DNA sequences code for this CDR3. The CDR3 has 13 residues. Germline V lookup: CDR1 SGHDT, CDR2 YYEEEE. The V and J ends lost 0 bases and 3 bases respectively, with 7 bases between them. The data are from a study of cytomegalovirus exposure and HLA in healthy donors. This PCR relied on a set of 60 Vbeta primers and 13 Jbeta primers. Some clones are missing from TCRdb's copy, which holds only in-frame ones; the method was immunoSEQ multiplex PCR. The data hold about 110,000 clones, with about 81% observed a single time. General observations from the study: In vitro testing confirmed a few CMV-associated chains as specific for CMV antigens. In an earlier analysis, most TCR beta V segments were productive about 87% or about 30% of the time. An analysis was carried out at a later point. It showed that HLA-associated TCR beta chains were more clonally expanded than equally common non-associated chains. In a later analysis, an Asian-associated ancestry cluster reportedly showed fewer N-insertions than the approximately 700-donor mean.

This clonotype was obtained from a man aged 30-40 years in good health and CMV-seropositive. The J gene is TRBJ2-7, the V gene TRBV5-6; a weak D match, TRBD1 (5 bases). Material for sequencing was PBMCs. CDR3 DNA sequence: TGTGCCAGCAGCTTGGGACAGAGCTACGAGCAGTACTTC. It is translated as CASSLGQSYEQYF.